These T cell receptor beta chains were read from a single sample in a study of blood T cell repertoires in COVID-19. The table came from immunoSEQ multiplex PCR; TCRdb's copy has only in-frame clones and leaves some out. The sample has about 94,000 clones, approximately 84% seen once; the top ten hold roughly 6.3%. Sequencing was carried out using peripheral blood. Every receptor here comes from a man in his fifties or sixties with acute or convalescent COVID-19. CDR3s leave out the opening cysteine and the closing phenylalanine or tryptophan. Some rows have no size entry. The others give once, few or many, or a class for an expanded clone.

V,size,J,CDR3
TRBV15,.,TRBJ1-5,ATSRDIGGSNQPQH
TRBV4-1,.,TRBJ1-2,ASSQVTAYGYT
TRBV24-1,.,TRBJ2-2,ATSAETGLDTGELF
TRBV6-6,.,TRBJ1-1,ASSYRDKGTEAF
TRBV10-1,.,TRBJ1-1,ASSTGQNTEAF
TRBV19,.,TRBJ2-1,ASSRPSGGTNEQF
TRBV2,.,TRBJ2-5,ASSEEGTTQY
TRBV7-9,once,TRBJ1-1,ASSLGQNTEAF
TRBV27,.,TRBJ1-2,ASSFMSTGGWYGYT
TRBV19,.,TRBJ2-7,ASTMGAGGEYEQY
TRBV6-2/TRBV6-3,few,TRBJ1-2,ASSDTGSNYGYT
TRBV5-1,.,TRBJ2-1,ASSLNPTGGGLNEQF
TRBV7-9,.,TRBJ1-4,ASSFTQGIDEKLF
TRBV3-1/TRBV3-2,.,TRBJ1-3,ASSQPTGRIGTIY
TRBV6-4,.,TRBJ1-1,ASSARVGTEAF
TRBV27,once,TRBJ2-1,ASSLEGGSYNEQF
TRBV27,once,TRBJ1-1,ASRGFREVVTEAF
TRBV25-1,.,TRBJ1-5,ASSGQGVQPQH
TRBV19,few,TRBJ2-3,ASSPGGTDTQY
TRBV2,.,TRBJ2-3,ASRRDTPLTDTQY
TRBV3-1/TRBV3-2,few,TRBJ1-5,ASSQAGGNQPQH
TRBV11-3,.,TRBJ2-7,ASSPGTGGHEQY
TRBV24-1,.,TRBJ1-2,ATSGLTGLDYGYT
TRBV5-4,.,TRBJ1-1,ASSLGQGASTTEAF
TRBV6-1,few,TRBJ2-7,ASSEGTGAINYYEQY
TRBV2,.,TRBJ1-2,ASSGQAPGYT
TRBV28,.,TRBJ2-2,ASSWFSGQGVRGELF
TRBV7-2,.,TRBJ1-6,ASSSVRGNSPLH
TRBV11-2,.,TRBJ1-1,ASSTGQGGTEAF
TRBV5-4,.,TRBJ2-5,ASSSLAGGQETQY
TRBV7-9,.,TRBJ1-6,ASSSGQPYNSPLH
TRBV9,.,TRBJ2-7,ASSVEIRDRGWYEQY
TRBV19,few,TRBJ2-5,ASSIAGEYQETQY
TRBV4-1,.,TRBJ1-5,ASSSWDSGGQPQH
TRBV27,few,TRBJ2-1,ASMTGNNEQF
TRBV7-2,.,TRBJ1-6,ASSLYSGGNNSPLH
TRBV12-5,.,TRBJ2-2,ASAKGQNTGELF
TRBV6-2/TRBV6-3,.,TRBJ2-5,ASSYGGGAQETQY